The clone carrying this T cell receptor beta chain is medium-sized (0.01 to 0.1%) by share. Two oligonucleotides, mixed equimolar, formed the beta constant-region primer covering TRBC1 and TRBC2. Ligated cDNA was amplified by four rounds of PCR with nested alpha and beta constant-region primers and SP2. TCRdb re-derived calls from the UMI-ligation and nested PCR reads in MiXCR, one entry per CDR3 protein. Among more than 100,000 distinct CDR3 sequences listed, roughly 36% were seen once. The sample is drawn from a study of naive and memory T cell subsets. This CDR3 has 15 residues. The germline V gene has CDR1 SQVTM and CDR2 ANQGSEA. V was clipped by 1 base and J by 0 bases, with 10 bases between them.

The sequence came from a human donor in good health. Sequenced input: central memory CD4+ T cells from blood. The V call is TRBV29-1, the J call TRBJ2-4; D tentatively fits TRBD1 or TRBD2 (5 bases each). The CDR3 coding sequence is TGCAGCGTTGAAGCTTTTGGGACAGCCAAAAACATTCAGTACTTC. This gives the protein CSVEAFGTAKNIQYF.